This entry lists 20 T cell receptor beta chains sequenced from one sample in a study of OX40 agonist ivuxolimab in advanced cancers. Profiled with immunoSEQ multiplex PCR; TCRdb holds only in-frame clones, not every one. The repertoire has about 38,000 clones, about 82% of them found once; the top ten carry 21%. The sequencing used CD4+ or CD8+ T cells sorted from blood, collected in a trial of the OX40 agonist ivuxolimab. Receptors originate from an adult with an advanced solid tumor such as melanoma, head and neck, liver or kidney cancer.

The chain has TRBV6-5 and TRBJ2-1; maybe TRBD1 (6 bases). The germline gives CDR1 MNHEY, CDR2 SVGAGI. CDR3 length: 15 amino acids. Deletions cut 2 bases from V and 7 bases from J, with 15 bases between. The CDR3 reads CASSYLKPQGNEQFF. The CDR3 bases are TGTGCCAGCAGTTACCTGAAGCCACAGGGAAATGAGCAGTTCTTC.

A single count supports this clone. This chain links TRBV2 with TRBJ2-3; the D is unclear. Trimming took off 4 bases at V and 4 bases at J, with 9 bases between the two ends. This CDR3 is built from 13 residues. Germline-derived CDR1 and CDR2 are SNHLY and FYNNEI. CDR3 in amino acids: CASSVGRPDTQYF. CDR3 nucleotides: TGTGCCAGCAGTGTAGGTAGGCCAGATACGCAGTATTTT.

This clone was picked up one time. The chain links TRBV5-6 to TRBJ2-3; no clear D. The CDR3 sequence is 13 residues long. Germline CDR1 SGHDT, CDR2 YYEEEE. V was pared by 4 bases and J by 4 bases, with 10 bases between. CDR3 sequence reads: CASSLAGADTQYF. The CDR3 DNA sequence: TGTGCCAGCAGCCTCGCCGGCGCAGATACGCAGTATTTT. Based on the CDR3 plus reference TRBV5-6 and TRBJ2-3, the full variable domain is DAGVTQSPTHLIKTRGQQVTLRCSPKSGHDTVSWYQQALGQGPQFIFQYYEEEERQRGNFPDRFSGHQFPNYSSELNVNALLLGDSALYLCASSLAGADTQYFGPGTRLTVL.

V gene TRBV19 combines with J gene TRBJ2-2, with D possibly called TRBD1 or TRBD2 (5 bases each). Trimming shortened V by 8 bases and J by 15 bases, and 25 bases separated the two germline ends. CDR1 is LNHDA, CDR2 SQIVND, per germline (reference sequence). This CDR3 region has 14 residues. CDR3 region: CASEDRGLAPVMFF. The DNA for the CDR3 is TGTGCCAGTGAGGACCGGGGCCTAGCCCCGGTGATGTTTTTT.

The DNA for the CDR3 is TGTGCCAGTAGTGTCTGGGGGCGTTCCTACGAGCAGTACTTC. This translates into CASSVWGRSYEQYF. The rearrangement links TRBV19 to TRBJ2-5; D is perhaps TRBD1 (6 bases). With the DNA end fitting TRBJ2-7 better, the J assignment may be wrong. Per germline, CDR1 LNHDA and CDR2 SQIVND (reference sequence). The CDR3 runs 14 residues.

The rearrangement uses TRBV5-4 and TRBJ1-1, with D possibly matching TRBD1 (6 bases). The CDR3 loop spans 15 amino acids. CDR1 and CDR2 from the germline V gene are SGHNT and YYREEE (reference sequence). V was shortened by 1 base and J by 0 bases, with 10 bases between the two germline ends. The CDR3 here is CASSLQGNMNTEAFF. CDR3 in DNA: TGTGCCAGCAGCTTGCAGGGGAACATGAACACTGAAGCTTTCTTT.

This chain joins TRBV27 and TRBJ1-1; no firm D call. This CDR3 has 13 residues. CDR1 is MNHEY, CDR2 SMNVEV, per germline (reference sequence). Between the trimmed V and J ends, which lost 1 base and 3 bases, there was a span of 6 bases. CDR3 sequence: CASSLFQYTEAFF. In DNA, the CDR3 is TGTGCCAGCAGTTTATTCCAGTACACTGAAGCTTTCTTT.

The rearrangement links TRBV2 to TRBJ2-5, with TRBD2 as a possible D gene (6 bases). V was pared by 3 bases and J by 4 bases, with 18 bases between. This CDR3 is built from 16 residues. Germline lookup yields CDR1 SNHLY and CDR2 FYNNEI. The CDR3 sequence is CASSEGGLTFGETQYF. As DNA, the CDR3 is TGTGCCAGCAGTGAGGGGGGATTAACATTCGGAGAGACCCAGTACTTC.

This chain joins TRBV27 and TRBJ2-5; tentatively, D is TRBD1 or TRBD2 (5 bases each). The V and J ends lost 4 bases and 5 bases respectively, with 11 bases between them. Germline CDR1 reads MNHEY; CDR2 reads SMNVEV (reference sequence). There are 13 residues in the CDR3. The CDR3 loop reads CASSWGIGETQYF. CDR3 nucleotides: TGTGCCAGCAGTTGGGGGATCGGGGAGACCCAGTACTTC.

The rearrangement links TRBV5-4 to TRBJ2-2; 9 nucleotides match TRBD2. Germline V gene data show CDR1 as SGHNT and CDR2 as YYREEE (reference sequence). With V trimmed by 4 bases and J by 4 bases, 5 bases remained unmatched. CDR3 length: 15 amino acids. CDR3 region: CASSTGTSRTGELFF. The CDR3 DNA sequence: TGTGCCAGCAGCACCGGGACTAGCCGCACCGGGGAGCTGTTTTTT.

DNA for the CDR3: TGTGCCAGCAGTGATCGGAGGGTCCCGTCCTACGAGCAGTACTTC. Protein: CASSDRRVPSYEQYF. The chain recombines TRBV6-1 with TRBJ2-7; the D gene is possibly TRBD2 (6 bases). The V gene lost 3 bases and the J gene lost 1 base, with 13 bases spanning the gap. Germline lookup yields CDR1 MNHNS and CDR2 SASEGT. CDR3 length: 15 amino acids.

This clone has a handful of counts. This rearrangement joins TRBV2 to TRBJ1-5; possibly TRBD1 for D (5 bases). With 5 bases removed from V and 11 bases from J, the gap between germline ends came to 19 bases. The CDR3 spans 14 residues. Germline loops: CDR1 SNHLY, CDR2 FYNNEI. CDR3 bases: TGTGCCAGCAGTCCCGGGACGACCCTTGTTGCCCAGCATTTT. Its translation is CASSPGTTLVAQHF. Full variable domain (remainder filled in from reference TRBV2 and TRBJ1-5): EPEVTQTPSHQVTQMGQEVILRCVPISNHLYFYWYRQILGQKVEFLVSFYNNEISEKSEIFDDQFSVERPDGSNFTLKIRSTKLEDSAMYFCASSPGTTLVAQHFGDGTRLSIL.

CDR3: CASSSSSYEQYF. The CDR3 DNA reads as TGTGCCAGCTCATCGAGCTCCTACGAGCAGTACTTC. The chain carries TRBV18 and TRBJ2-7; D gene uncertain. V was cut by 5 bases and J by 0 bases, with 5 bases left in between. Germline CDR1 KGHSH, CDR2 LQKENI. The CDR3 has 12 residues.

V is TRBV4-1 and J is TRBJ2-7; D perhaps matches TRBD2 (6 bases). The germline V and J ends were trimmed by 3 bases and 4 bases, with 10 bases remaining between them. The CDR3 spans 13 residues. Germline V lookup: CDR1 MGHRA, CDR2 YSYEKL. In nucleotides, the CDR3 is TGCGCCAGCAGCCAGGCGGGGCAGTACGAGCAGTACTTC. This encodes CASSQAGQYEQYF.

This clone occurred a few times. The rearrangement links TRBV5-1 to TRBJ2-5, with TRBD2 identical over 16 bases. Germline V CDR1 and CDR2: SGHRS, YFSETQ. The CDR3 sequence is 17 residues long. Trimming took 2 bases from V and 4 from J; bases not matched to a gene: 5. The CDR3 nucleotides read TGCGCCAGCAGCTTCGGGACTAGCGGGAGGGCCACAGAGACCCAGTACTTC. It encodes CASSFGTSGRATETQYF. Full variable domain (remainder filled in from reference TRBV5-1 and TRBJ2-5): KAGVTQTPRYLIKTRGQQVTLSCSPISGHRSVSWYQQTPGQGLQFLFEYFSETQRNKGNFPGRFSGRQFSNSRSEMNVSTLELGDSALYLCASSFGTSGRATETQYFGPGTRLLVL.

V and J are TRBV5-4 and TRBJ2-1, with D unclear. CDR1 is SGHNT and CDR2 is YYREEE in the germline V gene (reference sequence). The CDR3 has 13 amino acids. The V end lost 4 bases, the J end lost 4 bases, and 9 bases lay between the germline ends. The CDR3 spells CASSQDQYNEQFF. The DNA of the CDR3 is TGTGCCAGCAGCCAAGATCAGTACAATGAGCAGTTCTTC. The variable domain in full, completed from reference TRBV5-4 and TRBJ2-1, reads ETGVTQSPTHLIKTRGQQVTLRCSSQSGHNTVSWYQQALGQGPQFIFQYYREEENGRGNFPPRFSGLQFPNYSSELNVNALELDDSALYLCASSQDQYNEQFFGPGTRLTVL.

This chain uses TRBV25-1 with TRBJ2-6, with D hard to call. Between the trimmed V and J ends, which lost 10 bases and 0 bases, there was a span of 7 bases. CDR3 length: 13 residues. CDR1 is MGHDK and CDR2 is SYGVNS in the germline V gene. The CDR3 nucleotides read TGTGCCACCGCAAGCTCTGGGGCCAACGTCCTGACTTTC. Protein: CATASSGANVLTF.

The chain recombines TRBV15 with TRBJ2-3; 7 bases match TRBD2. After removal of 5 bases from V and 3 bases from J, the junction contained 8 bases not matched to a gene. Germline V gene lookup returns CDR1 LNHNV and CDR2 YYDKDF (reference sequence). CDR3 length equals 15 residues. The CDR3 DNA reads TGTGCCACCAGCGGGCCCGGGACTAAAACAGATACGCAGTATTTT. This codes for CATSGPGTKTDTQYF. Full variable domain (rest looked up from reference TRBV15 and TRBJ2-3): DAMVIQNPRYQVTQFGKPVTLSCSQTLNHNVMYWYQQKSSQAPKLLFHYYDKDFNNEADTPDNFQSRRPNTSFCFLDIRSPGLGDTAMYLCATSGPGTKTDTQYFGPGTRLTVL.

The V and J genes are TRBV4-3 and TRBJ1-5, with D uncertain. CDR3 length equals 16 residues. Between the trimmed V and J ends, which lost 1 base and 5 bases, there was a span of 15 bases. Germline-derived CDR1 and CDR2 are LGHNA and YSLEER. CDR3 bases: TGCGCCAGCAGCCAAGGCCCCGCGGCAGGCGATCAGCCCCAGCATTTT. Translated: CASSQGPAAGDQPQHF.

This clone was seen a handful of times. The chain is built from TRBV20-1 and TRBJ2-7; D is uncertain. The CDR3 totals 11 residues. Germline CDR1 reads DFQATT; CDR2 reads SNEGSKA (reference sequence). V was trimmed by 2 bases and J by 7 bases, leaving 9 bases between them. CDR3 in amino acids: CSARFGWEQYF. The CDR3 region has the DNA TGCAGTGCTAGATTTGGCTGGGAGCAGTACTTC.